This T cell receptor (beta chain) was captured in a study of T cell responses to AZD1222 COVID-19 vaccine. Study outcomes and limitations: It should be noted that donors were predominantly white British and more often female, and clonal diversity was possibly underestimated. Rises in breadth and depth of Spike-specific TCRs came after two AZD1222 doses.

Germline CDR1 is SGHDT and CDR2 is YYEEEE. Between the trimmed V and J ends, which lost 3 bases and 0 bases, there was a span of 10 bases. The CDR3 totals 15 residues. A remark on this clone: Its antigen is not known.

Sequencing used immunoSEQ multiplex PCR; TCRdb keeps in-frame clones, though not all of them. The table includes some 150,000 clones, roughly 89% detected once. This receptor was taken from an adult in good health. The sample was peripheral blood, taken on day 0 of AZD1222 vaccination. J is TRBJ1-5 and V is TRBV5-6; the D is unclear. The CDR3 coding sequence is TGTGCCAGCAGCTCAGGATGGGGTAGCAATCAGCCCCAGCATTTT. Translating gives CASSSGWGSNQPQHF.